The source of this T cell receptor (beta chain) is a study of T cells in Graves' hyperthyroidism and ophthalmopathy (dated by TCRdb to about 2019). At the level of the whole study: Peripheral blood was sampled at the time of initial diagnosis, prior to any treatment. In about six Graves' hyperthyroidism patients, the study also compared T-cell repertoires from thyroid tissue with T-cell repertoires from blood. An independent validation cohort of under 20 hyperthyroidism patients and about 15 patients who later progressed to ophthalmopathy tested prospective prediction of ophthalmopathy. The roughly 99 discovery patients were divided at random into training and test sets in a 7:3 ratio. To identify distinguishing TCR V-J signatures, a discovery cohort of about a hundred patients was used, comprising 43 with Graves' ophthalmopathy and 57 with stable Graves' hyperthyroidism. Once sampling was done, hyperthyroidism patients were given methimazole at a starting dose of 30 mg daily, whereas ophthalmopathy patients were given high-dose intravenous methylprednisolone. TCR Vbeta CDR3 sequencing of 135 peripheral blood samples (43 ophthalmopathy, 75 to 80 hyperthyroidism and roughly 17 progressor patients) is reported in the paper.

This clonotype was found many times. Its antigen is still unknown. No base qualities exist here, and no much larger clone lies one base off it. TCR beta CDR3 regions were amplified from RNA transcripts. A first-round RT-PCR of the TCR CDR3 used the HTBI primer set with the Qiagen OneStep RT-PCR kit. The libraries were constructed in a second round of multiplex PCR and then size-selected and purified. Libraries were sequenced paired-end with 100 bp reads on an Illumina HiSeq2000. For the original study's pipeline: SOAPnuke was used to process the raw data, removing reads that contained adapters or uncalled bases, had a mean Phred below 15, or lacked an exact match to the constant primer or identifier. COPE v1.2.5 was used to merge the high-quality paired reads, and each unique nucleotide sequence was defined as a clonotype. MiTCR v1.1 was used to align clonotypes to the IMGT TRBV, TRBD and TRBJ reference segments. The analysis included only V-J combinations with a frequency above 0.0001, which together covered 98% to 99.2% of the repertoires. The TCS score was defined as the ratio of F50 (clonal expansion) to E x V (chaos), calculated using BLOSUM62-based TCRdist between CDR3 peptides within each V-J. Welch's t-statistics and random forest reduced approximately 520 V-J features to about 13, which were used in a naive Bayes classifier (R e1071). TCRdb reanalyzed the raw reads on its own, using fastp at Q25 for trimming and MiXCR for clone calling, and kept in-frame beta chains. Rows with one shared CDR3 protein collapse into an entry with the most common genes and DNA. None of the V and J calls come from the authors' own analysis; TCRdb made them. The sample table contains under 300,000 distinct CDR3 sequences; only one count was recorded for around 25% of them. The ten most abundant clones make up 20% to 30% of the sample.

Hyperthyroidism patients were aged 18 to 65 years and newly diagnosed, with disease duration of less than 2 months. Any patient with an uncontrolled infection, another autoimmune disease, pregnancy or lactation was excluded. Diagnoses were established on the basis of clinical symptoms, serum thyroxine and TRAb, thyroid ultrasound, and orbital computed tomography. Blood from progressor patients was collected at the time of first diagnosis with hyperthyroidism, before any ophthalmopathy symptoms had appeared. PBMCs were separated from approximately 9.9 ml of fresh peripheral blood using Ficoll-Paque density gradient centrifugation. Progressor patients were first diagnosed with Graves' hyperthyroidism and then developed ophthalmopathy during follow-up. Total RNA was extracted with Trizol reagent, and quality was checked on an Agilent 2100 Bioanalyzer. Points the paper makes about the study in general: No statistical method was used to set the sample size in advance, and investigators knew the group allocation. A 13 V-J signature model separated ophthalmopathy from stable hyperthyroidism, with 87.88% sensitivity and 81.08% specificity in cross-validation and 80%/75% in testing. Most expanded thyroid clonotypes (frequency above 0.001) were also detected in blood, a finding suggesting that blood repertoires may reflect thyroid immune responses. During validation, the model predicted progression to ophthalmopathy a median of approximately six months ahead of onset, with 60% to 71% sensitivity and around 73% specificity.

The clonotype was recovered from a man aged 40-49 years with Graves' hyperthyroidism that later progressed to Graves' ophthalmopathy. Sequencing was carried out using blood.

The DNA sequence is TGCAGTGCGAGGACTAGCGGGAGTTGGGAGACCCAGTACTTC. Its translation reads: CSARTSGSWETQYF. This chain is built from TRBV20-1 and TRBJ2-5; 13 central bases correspond to TRBD2. Unmatched junction bases come to 6, with V trimmed by 6 bases and J by 5 bases. The germline V gene (reference sequence) gives CDR1 as DFQATT and CDR2 as SNEGSKA. The CDR3 measures 14 amino acids from cysteine to phenylalanine. Only the CDR3 DNA is retained, 42 bases long and in frame from the first base.